One sample yielded the 13 T cell receptor beta chains listed below, sequenced in a study of blood T cell repertoires in COVID-19. Produced via immunoSEQ multiplex PCR; TCRdb's table is partial and in-frame only. The sample contains about 320,000 clones, approximately 84% of which appear only once. Input material: PBMCs or T cells enriched from blood (not recorded which). These receptors originate from a woman between 18 and 29 years old who had recovered from COVID-19.

A note on this clone: One end of the junction is discordant with germline, which a read error may explain. This rearrangement joins TRBV7-6 to TRBJ2-7; tentative D call: TRBD1 (6 bases). CDR3 length: 16 amino acids. Germline CDR1 SGHVS, CDR2 FNYEAQ. The CDR3 loop reads CASSLALQTGSHEQYF. In nucleotides, the CDR3 is TGTGCCAGCAGCTTAGCCCTACAGACAGGCTCCCACGAGCAGTACTTC. The whole variable domain, filled in from reference TRBV7-6 and TRBJ2-7, reads GAGVSQSPRYKVTKRGQDVALRCDPISGHVSLYWYRQALGQGPEFLTYFNYEAQQDKSGLPNDRFSAERPEGSISTLTIQRTEQRDSAMYRCASSLALQTGSHEQYFGPGTRLTVT.

The CDR3 DNA reads TGTGCCAGCAGCTTTTTATTAGCAGGGGCCCTTTATAGCAATCAGCCCCAGCATTTT. Translated: CASSFLLAGALYSNQPQHF. The chain carries TRBV5-8 and TRBJ1-5, with TRBD1 as a possible D gene (6 bases). This CDR3 has 19 amino acids. CDR1 SGHTS and CDR2 YDEGEE come from the germline V gene. Between the trimmed V and J ends, which lost 2 bases and 0 bases, there was a span of 21 bases.

This clone occurred once. J is TRBJ2-6 and V is TRBV30; 7 bases align to TRBD1. The CDR3 totals 13 residues. Germline CDR1 GTSNPN, CDR2 SVGIG (reference sequence). The trim removed 7 bases at V and 4 bases at J, leaving 4 bases unmatched. The CDR3 DNA follows: TGTGCCTACGACAGGGCCGGGGCCAACGTCCTGACTTTC. Protein: CAYDRAGANVLTF.

The chain carries TRBV28 and TRBJ1-2; a weak D match, TRBD1 (6 bases). V lost 4 bases and J 0 bases, leaving 12 bases between the germline ends. The length of the CDR3 is 15 residues. CDR1 and CDR2 (germline): MDHEN, SYDVKM. The CDR3: CASSSSGHANYGYTF. Written as DNA, the CDR3 is TGTGCCAGCAGTTCGTCGGGACACGCTAACTATGGCTACACCTTC.

The chain uses TRBV7-6 and TRBJ2-5, with D possibly matching TRBD1 (6 bases). This CDR3 has 13 amino acids. Germline CDR1 reads SGHVS; CDR2 reads FNYEAQ. Trimming shortened V by 5 bases and J by 9 bases, and 16 bases separated the two germline ends. CDR3 bases: TGTGCCAGCAGCCCCCGGACAGATTTGGCCCAGTACTTC. Translated: CASSPRTDLAQYF.

V gene TRBV12-5 combines with J gene TRBJ1-1; maybe TRBD1 (6 bases). Germline values: CDR1 LGHNT, CDR2 FRNRAP. Trimming took 6 bases from V and 0 from J, leaving 17 bases between them. This CDR3 has 16 amino acids. This CDR3 reads CASGLWGGRVNTEAFF. The CDR3 DNA sequence: TGTGCTAGTGGGTTGTGGGGGGGGCGGGTGAACACTGAAGCTTTCTTT.

The chain combines TRBV7-8 with TRBJ1-2; 7 bases match TRBD1. The germline V gene encodes CDR1 SGHVS and CDR2 FQNEAQ. Trimming removed 2 bases from V and 8 bases from J; junction bases left unmatched: 11. There are 15 residues in the CDR3. CDR3 amino acids: CASSLPEPQGKGYTF. The CDR3 nucleotides read TGTGCCAGCAGCTTACCCGAACCACAGGGGAAGGGCTACACCTTC.

The chain links TRBV23-1 to TRBJ1-1, with no clear D. TRBV23-1 is an ORF, with its function uncertain. The CDR3 length is 17 residues. Between the trimmed V and J ends, which lost 2 bases and 0 bases, there was a span of 16 bases. As DNA, the CDR3 is TGCGCCAGCAGTCAAAGAGGCAGACTACCCATGAACACTGAAGCTTTCTTT. Translated, it gives CASSQRGRLPMNTEAFF.

This clone was seen just once. The chain carries TRBV18 and TRBJ2-1; 8 nucleotides line up with TRBD2. The CDR3 consists of 16 residues. The V segment lost 6 bases and the J segment 6 bases; nucleotides outside the gene matches: 13. The germline CDR1 and CDR2 sequences are KGHSH and LQKENI. CDR3 DNA sequence: TGTGCCAGCTCCCCCGGGAGAACTAGCGGAGCCAATGAGCAGTTCTTC. It translates to CASSPGRTSGANEQFF.

This clone has a single count. The V and J genes are TRBV7-9 and TRBJ1-3; possible D gene TRBD1, 5 bases. Trimming left V 2 bases short and J 2 bases short, with 10 bases between. The CDR3 is 15 amino acids. CDR1 SEHNR and CDR2 FQNEAQ come from the germline V gene (reference sequence). This CDR3 reads CASSLLEQAGNTIYF. For the CDR3, the DNA is TGTGCCAGCAGCTTACTGGAACAGGCTGGAAACACCATATATTTT. Using reference TRBV7-9 and TRBJ1-3 for the parts outside the CDR3, the full variable domain is DTGVSQNPRHKITKRGQNVTFRCDPISEHNRLYWYRQTLGQGPEFLTYFQNEAQLEKSRLLSDRFSAERPKGSFSTLEIQRTEQGDSAMYLCASSLLEQAGNTIYFGEGSWLTVV.

V usage is TRBV5-1 and J usage is TRBJ2-3; D is perhaps TRBD2 (5 bases). V was pared by 3 bases and J by 1 base, with 9 bases between. Germline loops: CDR1 SGHRS, CDR2 YFSETQ. This CDR3 region has 14 residues. CDR3 coding DNA: TGCGCCAGCAGCTCCCGGACTGGCACAGATACGCAGTATTTT. Translation: CASSSRTGTDTQYF.

CDR3 DNA sequence: TGTGCCAGCAGCAGGGGTGGAGGAACACTCTCCTACGAGCAGTACTTC. Protein: CASSRGGGTLSYEQYF. The V and J genes are TRBV2 and TRBJ2-7; D may be TRBD1 (6 bases). CDR3 size: 16 residues. Per germline, CDR1 SNHLY and CDR2 FYNNEI. Trimming removed 6 bases from V and 0 bases from J, with 18 bases in between.

The V and J genes are TRBV29-1 and TRBJ1-2; tentatively, D is TRBD1 (6 bases). The CDR3 has 12 amino acids. V lost 7 bases and J 1 base, leaving 10 bases between the germline ends. Per the germline V gene, CDR1 is SQVTM and CDR2 is ANQGSEA. CDR3 coding DNA: TGCAGCGCATGGGACAATAACTATGGCTACACCTTC. It is translated as CSAWDNNYGYTF.